The TCR beta chain described here comes from a study of shared clonotypes between healthy human individuals (dated by TCRdb to the early 2020s). Describing the broader study: Two women and a few men aged 18 to 49 years were included in the cohort. Per donor, three plates each were used for CD4 naive and CD4 memory, two for CD8 naive, and one for CD8 memory. Blood TCR repertoires of roughly 5 healthy adults were deeply sequenced to estimate repertoire size and the extent of clonotype sharing between individuals. Libraries were prepared and TCR repertoires were sequenced by different laboratories using diverse techniques, in order to increase sequencing depth and limit assay-specific biases. Each donor's leukapheresis produced roughly between roughly 0.85 and 10 billion PBMCs. Results and caveats for the whole study, not just this receptor: Because the study included a small number of donors, the genetic and exposure-history diversity represented was limited. Naive subsets generally had larger estimated clonotype richness than memory subsets did. Higher generation probabilities were observed for clonotypes shared by all four sorted-subset donors than for non-shared clonotypes. Approximately 5% of naive CD4, 3.5% of naive CD8, roughly 2.4% of memory CD4, and around 0.42% of memory CD8 clonotypes were shared across a few donors. Based on pairwise subsampling, the degree of clonotype sharing among donors was expected to be affected by sequencing depth. Incomplete sequencing was indicated by rarefaction of sorted-subset datasets, despite the large sequencing depth. Sampling was limited to blood, and TCR repertoires in tissue likely differ from TCR repertoires in blood.

In the case of this clone: Which antigen it targets is not known. No much larger clone is present one base from it, and per-base qualities are unavailable.

The CDR3 starts with the cysteine, ends with the phenylalanine, and has 14 residues. Only the CDR3 DNA is retained, 42 bases long and in frame from the first base. Using the deep immunoSEQ assay, TCR CDR3 regions were amplified from genomic DNA by multiplex PCR. Genomic DNA extracted from each cell subset was distributed evenly over all wells of several immunoSEQ 96-well plates, and each plate served as one replicate. For sorted subsets, 150 to 250 ng of genomic DNA, equivalent to roughly 33,000 T cell genomes, went into each replicate PCR. Purified libraries were quantified with a Qubit 3.0 fluorometer, sized on a Bioanalyzer 2100, and re-quantified with the KAPA Library Quantification kit. Every immunoSEQ 96-well plate was sequenced on a dedicated single-read 150-cycle Illumina NextSeq 550 flow cell. In the source study's methods: Because the immunoSEQ output held only junctional sequences and lacked quality scores, the filtering could not match the filtering applied to full-length reads. Sequences were annotated with PyIR, a Python wrapper for IgBLAST v1.9, using IMGT germline references to assign V/J genes and CDR3. Reads were filtered out if the reads had weak V/J assignments (E-value above 1e-6), no CDR3, stop codons, out-of-frame junctions, or ambiguous translated residues. V3J clonotypes were defined by identical inferred V gene, J gene, and CDR3 amino acid sequence. Percentage overlap between repertoires was calculated by dividing the number of shared unique clonotypes by the size of the smaller repertoire. Repertoire richness was assessed with RTK rarefaction, the Chao1 estimator, and Recon v2.1 estimates of unobserved clonotypes. Generation probabilities for all TCRbeta clonotypes obtained by the gDNA method from a few donors were computed using OLGA. TCRdb stores this immuneACCESS table with in-frame sequences only. Part of the clones is absent; in the studies checked, under half of the shortfall reflects unresolved V genes, and no reason is known for the rest. V and J calls and clone size are those listed in that table; D and trimming were worked out from the DNA. Here the sample has roughly 2.6 million clones; approximately 92% occur a single time. The ten largest clones add up to roughly 0.15% of the sample.

Healthy HIV-negative adults with no recently reported acute infections or vaccinations were included as donors. Every donor was a Caucasian adult living in Nashville, Tennessee, USA. CD4+ T cells were enriched by magnetic negative selection; naive cells were then positively selected on CD45RA, and the negative fraction formed the memory subset. Blood was collected by leukapheresis, and PBMCs were isolated by Ficoll-Histopaque density gradient centrifugation and then cryopreserved in liquid nitrogen vapor phase. Purity and quantity of every magnetically sorted T cell population were checked by analytical flow cytometry. Each sorted fraction had its genomic DNA isolated and then quantified by UV absorbance on a Nanodrop 2000c.

The chain is encoded by TRBV21-1 joined to TRBJ2-3; TRBD1 is the table's D call and was not checked against the DNA. TRBV21-1 is shown as a pseudogene. Sequences were obtained from naive CD4+ T cells sorted from blood. The sample's cell subset or site, from its label and the paper: CD45RA+ positively selected. The receptor comes from a man younger than 35 in good health. The nucleotide sequence is given as TGTGCCAGCAGCTCAACAGGGAGCACAGATACGCAGTATTTT. Translated, this is CASSSTGSTDTQYF.